This entry lists 24 T cell receptor beta chains sequenced from one sample in a study of T cell responses to AZD1222 COVID-19 vaccine. Here immunoSEQ multiplex PCR was the method, and the copy in TCRdb shows in-frame clones only, minus some. Among about 130,000 clones listed, approximately 92% were seen once. The material sequenced was peripheral blood, taken 28 days after the second AZD1222 dose. The receptors originated from an adult who received the AZD1222 COVID-19 vaccine.

This sequence joins TRBV11-2 and TRBJ2-1; 11 bases match TRBD2. V lost 4 bases to trimming and J lost 7 bases; unmatched junction nucleotides: 9. The CDR3 is made up of 16 amino acids. The germline V gene encodes CDR1 SGHAT and CDR2 FQNNGV. The CDR3: CASSSLLAGAGNEQFF. In DNA form, the CDR3 reads TGTGCCAGCAGCTCTTTACTAGCGGGGGCCGGGAATGAGCAGTTCTTC. The full variable domain, with the rest looked up from reference TRBV11-2 and TRBJ2-1, is EAGVAQSPRYKIIEKRQSVAFWCNPISGHATLYWYQQILGQGPKLLIQFQNNGVVDDSQLPKDRFSAERLKGVDSTLKIQPAKLEDSAVYLCASSSLLAGAGNEQFFGPGTRLTVL.

The gene calls are TRBV19 and TRBJ2-5, with 8 nucleotides matching TRBD2. The germline CDR1 and CDR2 sequences are LNHDA and SQIVND (reference sequence). After removal of 5 bases from V and 5 bases from J, the junction contained 10 bases not matched to a gene. This CDR3 has 15 amino acids. CDR3 DNA sequence: TGTGCCAGTAGTCGGGCTGGGTTAGCGGGGGAGACCCAGTACTTC. Amino acids: CASSRAGLAGETQYF.

CDR3 nucleotides: TGTGCCTGGGGAACCCTGGACAGGGGGCACGGGGAGCTGTTTTTT. Residues: CAWGTLDRGHGELFF. This chain joins TRBV30 and TRBJ2-2, with 11 bases aligning to TRBD1. Germline trimming cut 5 bases from V and 7 bases from J; bases unmatched to any gene: 9. Germline V lookup: CDR1 GTSNPN, CDR2 SVGIG (reference sequence). The CDR3 is 15 residues long.

V gene TRBV27 combines with J gene TRBJ1-2; 10 positions match TRBD1. The CDR3 has 16 residues. After removal of 2 bases from V and 4 bases from J, the junction contained 7 bases not matched to a gene. CDR1 MNHEY and CDR2 SMNVEV come from the germline V gene (reference sequence). CDR3 sequence reads: CASSLPTGGRLYGYTF. For the CDR3, the DNA is TGTGCCAGCAGTTTACCGACAGGGGGCCGCCTCTATGGCTACACCTTC.

This clone was detected only once. V gene TRBV5-1 combines with J gene TRBJ2-5; the D gene is possibly TRBD1 (5 bases). The CDR3 has 19 residues. The germline CDR1 and CDR2 sequences are SGHRS and YFSETQ. Trimming took 3 bases from V and 0 from J, leaving 24 bases between them. CDR3 protein: CASSSPPYRAGFYQETQYF. The CDR3 DNA is TGCGCCAGCAGCTCTCCCCCCTATAGGGCAGGGTTCTACCAAGAGACCCAGTACTTC.

The chain links TRBV30 to TRBJ2-7; D is ambiguous. The V gene lost 7 bases and the J gene lost 4 bases, with 14 bases spanning the gap. The germline V gene has CDR1 GTSNPN and CDR2 SVGIG (reference sequence). The CDR3 has 12 amino acids. This CDR3 reads CAFSRAGYEQYF. Here the CDR3 DNA reads TGTGCCTTTTCAAGGGCCGGATACGAGCAGTACTTC.

The chain combines TRBV7-2 with TRBJ2-1, with 10 nucleotides matching TRBD2. The junction had 5 bases not matched to a gene; V was cut back by 5 bases and J by 10 bases. The CDR3 is 13 amino acids. The V gene's germline CDR1 is SGHTA and CDR2 FQGNSA. In DNA form, the CDR3 reads TGTGCCAGCAGCGCCCTAGCGGGGGAGGAGCAGTTCTTC. This translates into CASSALAGEEQFF.

The chain has TRBV11-1 and TRBJ2-7, with D perhaps TRBD2 (5 bases). The V gene's germline CDR1 is SGHAT and CDR2 FQDESV (reference sequence). CDR3 length equals 13 residues. Trimming shortened V by 2 bases and J by 5 bases, and 10 bases separated the two germline ends. The CDR3 sequence is CASSLRLAHEQYF. DNA for the CDR3: TGTGCCAGCAGCTTAAGGCTAGCCCACGAGCAGTACTTC.

The rearrangement uses TRBV24-1 and TRBJ2-2; perhaps D is TRBD1 or TRBD2 (5 bases each). CDR3 length equals 16 residues. The germline gives CDR1 KGHDR, CDR2 SFDVKD. Trimming removed 10 bases at V and 5 bases at J, with 22 bases between. DNA for the CDR3: TGTGCCACAACTGACAGTGGGAGAAAGGGTACCGGGGAGCTGTTTTTT. Translated, it gives CATTDSGRKGTGELFF.

The chain carries TRBV3-1 (or the pseudogene TRBV3-2) and TRBJ1-2; D might be TRBD1 (6 bases). The V and J ends lost 0 bases and 4 bases respectively, with 18 bases between them. The CDR3 loop spans 17 amino acids. The germline V gene has CDR1 LGHDT and CDR2 YNNKEL (reference sequence). CDR3 nucleotides: TGTGCCAGCAGCCAAGATCAGGGGACGAATCCGTTCTATGGCTACACCTTC. Protein sequence: CASSQDQGTNPFYGYTF.

The rearrangement links TRBV11-3 to TRBJ2-2; D could derive from TRBD1 or TRBD2 (6 bases each). This CDR3 has 15 amino acids. Germline values: CDR1 SGHNT, CDR2 YENEEA. Trimming removed 1 base from V and 4 bases from J, with 10 bases in between. CDR3 amino acids: CASSLAGAITGELFF. CDR3 nucleotide sequence: TGTGCCAGCAGCTTAGCGGGGGCAATCACCGGGGAGCTGTTTTTT. Full variable domain (remainder filled in from reference TRBV11-3 and TRBJ2-2): EAGVVQSPRYKIIEKKQPVAFWCNPISGHNTLYWYLQNLGQGPELLIRYENEEAVDDSQLPKDRFSAERLKGVDSTLKIQPAELGDSAVYLCASSLAGAITGELFFGEGSRLTVL.

The sample holds one count of this clone. The genes are TRBV6-5 and TRBJ1-6; TRBD1 is a possible D gene (5 bases). V was pared by 2 bases and J by 8 bases, with 13 bases between. This CDR3 is 15 amino acids long. Germline CDR1 MNHEY, CDR2 SVGAGI. The CDR3 loop is CASSYGDLWDSPLHF. CDR3 bases: TGTGCCAGCAGTTACGGGGACCTCTGGGATTCACCCCTCCACTTT.

The CDR3 nucleotides read TGTGCCAGCAGCCCCCTCCGGGGGGGCAACACTGAAGCTTTCTTT. This gives the protein CASSPLRGGNTEAFF. This chain connects TRBV7-2 to TRBJ1-1; D is possibly TRBD1 (6 bases). V gave up 5 bases and J gave up 2 bases, with 15 bases separating them. Germline V lookup: CDR1 SGHTA, CDR2 FQGNSA. The CDR3 is made up of 15 amino acids. Using reference TRBV7-2 and TRBJ1-1 for the parts outside the CDR3, the full variable domain is GAGVSQSPSNKVTEKGKDVELRCDPISGHTALYWYRQSLGQGLEFLIYFQGNSAPDKSGLPSDRFSAERTGGSVSTLTIQRTQQEDSAVYLCASSPLRGGNTEAFFGQGTRLTVV.

V is TRBV7-3 and J is TRBJ1-1; the D gene is possibly TRBD1 (5 bases). Germline CDR1 reads SGHTA; CDR2 reads FQGTGA. CDR3 length: 15 amino acids. The V end lost 2 bases, the J end lost 3 bases, and 13 bases lay between the germline ends. CDR3 DNA sequence: TGTGCCAGCAGCTTAGTAGCAGGGACCTACACTGAAGCTTTCTTT. Protein: CASSLVAGTYTEAFF.

V and J are TRBV11-2 and TRBJ2-7; 10 bases map to TRBD1. Per germline, CDR1 SGHAT and CDR2 FQNNGV. V gave up 1 base and J gave up 6 bases; unmatched junction bases: 12. The length of the CDR3 is 17 residues. CDR3 sequence: CASSLGRRQGAVGEQYF. CDR3 bases: TGTGCCAGCAGCTTAGGCCGAAGACAGGGGGCGGTTGGCGAGCAGTACTTC.

The CDR3: CASTGGGAEYF. CDR3 in DNA: TGTGCCAGCACCGGGGGTGGGGCCGAGTACTTC. The chain has TRBV12-3 or TRBV12-4 and TRBJ2-5, with a possible D match to TRBD2 (6 bases). The CDR3 runs to 11 residues. The V end lost 7 bases, the J end lost 12 bases, and 15 bases lay between the germline ends.

V and J are TRBV6-1 and TRBJ2-5; D may correspond to TRBD1 or TRBD2 (5 bases each). Looked up from germline, CDR1 is MNHNS and CDR2 is SASEGT. V was pared by 3 bases and J by 3 bases, with 29 bases between. The CDR3 totals 20 residues. The CDR3 spells CASSDTGLAGSDSPKETQYF. CDR3 sequence (DNA): TGTGCCAGCAGTGACACGGGGCTAGCCGGATCGGACTCGCCGAAAGAGACCCAGTACTTC.

This sequence joins TRBV19 and TRBJ2-7, with a tentative D call TRBD1 (6 bases). This CDR3 region has 18 residues. The germline CDR1 and CDR2 sequences are LNHDA and SQIVND (reference sequence). Trimming removed 3 bases at V and 4 bases at J, with 25 bases between. The CDR3 sequence: CASSIRNFGSTGQYEQYF. CDR3 DNA sequence: TGTGCCAGTAGTATCAGAAATTTTGGGTCGACAGGTCAGTACGAGCAGTACTTC.

The chain is built from TRBV5-1 and TRBJ2-7, with 9 bases lining up with TRBD1. The V gene's germline CDR1 is SGHRS and CDR2 YFSETQ. After removal of 2 bases from V and 3 bases from J, the junction contained 3 bases not matched to a gene. CDR3 length: 14 amino acids. The CDR3 reads CASSLQGAIYEQYF. CDR3 nucleotides: TGCGCCAGCAGCTTACAGGGGGCTATCTACGAGCAGTACTTC.

V usage is TRBV12-3 or TRBV12-4 and J usage is TRBJ1-1; D perhaps matches TRBD1 (6 bases). The CDR3 totals 13 residues. The V end lost 5 bases, the J end lost 6 bases, and 13 bases lay between the germline ends. In nucleotides, the CDR3 is TGTGCCAGCAGTCGGACAGTTGACGCTGAAGCTTTCTTT. Encoded protein: CASSRTVDAEAFF.

V and J are TRBV28 and TRBJ2-7, with 8 nucleotides matching TRBD2. Germline V CDR1 and CDR2: MDHEN, SYDVKM. The length of the CDR3 is 14 residues. V trimming: 6 bases; J trimming: 1 base; junction bases outside the gene matches: 5. The chain's CDR3 is CASRPGGASYEQYF. In DNA form, the CDR3 reads TGTGCCAGCAGGCCGGGAGGGGCATCCTACGAGCAGTACTTC.

V gene TRBV24-1 combines with J gene TRBJ2-2; the match to TRBD2 covers 7 bases. With 0 bases clipped from V and 3 bases from J, the junction kept 9 bases outside the gene matches. There are 18 residues in the CDR3. Germline CDR1 is KGHDR and CDR2 is SFDVKD. DNA for the CDR3: TGTGCCACCAGTGATTTGCAAGGGGCAGGGAGGGACACCGGGGAGCTGTTTTTT. The encoded protein is CATSDLQGAGRDTGELFF.

V is TRBV14 and J is TRBJ1-5; D is undetermined. The germline CDR1 and CDR2 sequences are SGHDN and FVKESK. The CDR3 is 13 amino acids. V lost 6 bases to trimming and J lost 4 bases, with 10 bases between them. The CDR3 nucleotides read TGTGCCAGCAGTCTCGGACGGAATCAGCCCCAGCATTTT. Its protein is CASSLGRNQPQHF.

This chain uses TRBV7-9 with TRBJ2-7; D is possibly TRBD2 (6 bases). CDR1 and CDR2 (germline): SEHNR, FQNEAQ (reference sequence). CDR3 length: 16 residues. With 5 bases removed from V and 4 bases from J, the gap between germline ends came to 21 bases. In nucleotides, the CDR3 is TGTGCCAGCAGCCCACTCGGAGGGCAGGGTTGGTACGAGCAGTACTTC. Protein: CASSPLGGQGWYEQYF.